The subject of this entry is one T cell receptor (beta chain). The CDR3 consists of 17 residues. J lost 5 bases, V lost 1 base, and 8 bases had no gene match. The germline V gene encodes CDR1 SGHVS and CDR2 FQNEAQ. These data are taken from a study of cytomegalovirus exposure and HLA in healthy donors. TCRdb keeps only in-frame clones here, not all; method: immunoSEQ multiplex PCR. The sample includes 120,000 to 150,000 clones, around 90% seen only once; the top ten take 4.5% to 5.5%. This clonotype was sampled from a man between 18 and 29 years old in good health and CMV-seropositive. The specimen was PBMCs. The rearrangement links TRBV7-8 to TRBJ2-2; 9 bases are a match to TRBD2. For the CDR3, the DNA is TGTGCCAGCAGCTTAGTGGGCGCGGGGGGGGCGACCGGGGAGCTGTTTTTT. This encodes CASSLVGAGGATGELFF.